This T cell receptor beta chain was found in a study of beta chain features in type 1 diabetes. Across the study: Regarding age, gender and cell yields, patients proved similar to healthy donors.

Purity of each sorted population was above 95%. Study results and caveats: A greater similarity of naive, central memory and Treg TCRB repertoires was seen among patients than among healthy donors.

This clone was seen a few times. Its antigen is undetermined. This CDR3 has 15 residues. The germline V gene has CDR1 SGHNT and CDR2 YYREEE (reference sequence). V shed 0 bases and J 9 bases; nucleotides not matched to a gene: 8. Reverse transcribing all isolated RNA meant expressed TCRB transcripts were sequenced. Libraries were prepared by immunoSEQ multiplex PCR; TCRdb keeps only in-frame clonotypes and omits some of them. The table shows 300,000 to 400,000 clones, with 11% occurring only once. The clonotype comes from a woman in her 30s in good health. The material sequenced was naive CD4+ T cells from blood. This chain joins TRBV5-4 and TRBJ2-1; 8 bases align to TRBD2. The CDR3 DNA follows: TGTGCCAGCAGCTTGGGAGCGGGGGTGATGGGTGAGCAGTTCTTC. It is translated as CASSLGAGVMGEQFF.